These T cell receptor beta chains were read from a single sample in a study of blood T cell repertoires in COVID-19. TCRdb's table, derived via immunoSEQ multiplex PCR, lists solely in-frame clones and lacks some. The table records 50,000 to 65,000 clones, around four fifths of them present only once. The sequenced material came from peripheral blood. Receptors were obtained from a human donor in a cohort sampled during active COVID-19. Both conserved end residues are part of each CDR3. Each record gives: V gene, clone size, CDR3 length, D gene, J gene, CDR3 DNA, CDR3 protein. A D gene is named only where the DNA matches it firmly. Size tells how often a clone was seen (once, few, many) or the class of an expanded clone, and some rows leave it out.

v_call: TRBV3-1/TRBV3-2
clone_size: .
cdr3_length: 17
d_call: TRBD2
j_call: TRBJ2-3
cdr3_nt: TGTGCCAGCAGCCAAGGTCCCGGCGGGGGGGGGACAGATACGCAGTATTTT
cdr3_aa: CASSQGPGGGGTDTQYF

v_call: TRBV27
clone_size: .
cdr3_length: 13
d_call: TRBD1
j_call: TRBJ1-2
cdr3_nt: TGTGCCAGCAGGGACAGGCTCTATAGAGGCTACACCTTC
cdr3_aa: CASRDRLYRGYTF

v_call: TRBV6-5
clone_size: .
cdr3_length: 15
d_call: TRBD2
j_call: TRBJ2-7
cdr3_nt: TGTGCCAGCAGTTACACTGGGAGGGCCTTCTACGAGCAGTACTTC
cdr3_aa: CASSYTGRAFYEQYF

v_call: TRBV2
clone_size: many
cdr3_length: 16
d_call: TRBD1
j_call: TRBJ1-1
cdr3_nt: TGTGCCAGCAGTTTATCGGACAGGGGCGTTGACACTGAAGCTTTCTTT
cdr3_aa: CASSLSDRGVDTEAFF

v_call: TRBV7-9
clone_size: .
cdr3_length: 17
d_call: TRBD2
j_call: TRBJ2-1
cdr3_nt: TGTGCCAGCAGCCTAGAGCGGGGGGCCCGCCCCTACAATGAGCAGTTCTTC
cdr3_aa: CASSLERGARPYNEQFF

v_call: TRBV3-1/TRBV3-2
clone_size: .
cdr3_length: 14
d_call: .
j_call: TRBJ1-2
cdr3_nt: TGTGCCAGCTGGGGGAGGGGGAGGTCCTATGGCTACACCTTC
cdr3_aa: CASWGRGRSYGYTF

v_call: TRBV6-6
clone_size: few
cdr3_length: 12
d_call: .
j_call: TRBJ1-1
cdr3_nt: TGTGCCAGCAGTTCCCCGACTGGTGAAGCTTTCTTT
cdr3_aa: CASSSPTGEAFF

v_call: TRBV21-1
clone_size: .
cdr3_length: 18
d_call: .
j_call: TRBJ2-3
cdr3_nt: TGTGCCAGCAGCCACCTCCCCGGCAGGGGGGTGTGCACAGATACGCAGTATTTT
cdr3_aa: CASSHLPGRGVCTDTQYF

v_call: TRBV6-6
clone_size: .
cdr3_length: 17
d_call: TRBD1
j_call: TRBJ2-5
cdr3_nt: TGTGCCAGCAGTCATTTCTTCAGCGGACAGGGTGGGGAGACCCAGTACTTC
cdr3_aa: CASSHFFSGQGGETQYF

v_call: TRBV28
clone_size: few
cdr3_length: 13
d_call: TRBD1
j_call: TRBJ2-4
cdr3_nt: TGTGCCAGTCGACAGGGGGTGGGAAACATTCAGTACTTC
cdr3_aa: CASRQGVGNIQYF

v_call: TRBV29-1
clone_size: .
cdr3_length: 14
d_call: .
j_call: TRBJ2-7
cdr3_nt: TGCAGCGTTGCCCCAACAGGTTCACCCTCCGAGCAGTACTTC
cdr3_aa: CSVAPTGSPSEQYF

v_call: TRBV4-1
clone_size: .
cdr3_length: 14
d_call: TRBD1
j_call: TRBJ1-2
cdr3_nt: TGCGCCAGCAGCGAGACGACAGGGGTGTATGGCTACACCTTC
cdr3_aa: CASSETTGVYGYTF

v_call: TRBV7-9
clone_size: once
cdr3_length: 15
d_call: .
j_call: TRBJ1-1
cdr3_nt: TGTGCCAGCAGCTTAGTTCTCAGGGGAGGGACTGAAGCTTTCTTT
cdr3_aa: CASSLVLRGGTEAFF

v_call: TRBV29-1
clone_size: .
cdr3_length: 12
d_call: .
j_call: TRBJ1-2
cdr3_nt: TGCAGCGTTGATGGGACAAGATATGGCTACACCTTC
cdr3_aa: CSVDGTRYGYTF

v_call: TRBV28
clone_size: .
cdr3_length: 13
d_call: .
j_call: TRBJ1-2
cdr3_nt: TGTGCCACCGACCCCAGGGGAAACTATGGCTACACCTTC
cdr3_aa: CATDPRGNYGYTF

v_call: TRBV7-3
clone_size: .
cdr3_length: 15
d_call: .
j_call: TRBJ2-2
cdr3_nt: TGTGCCAGCAGCTTTATGGGGCGTGAGACCGGGGAGCTGTTTTTT
cdr3_aa: CASSFMGRETGELFF

v_call: TRBV6-6
clone_size: .
cdr3_length: 15
d_call: TRBD1
j_call: TRBJ1-2
cdr3_nt: TGTGCCAGCAGTCCCCGTGGACAGGGATTGTTTGGCTACACCTTC
cdr3_aa: CASSPRGQGLFGYTF

v_call: TRBV4-1
clone_size: once
cdr3_length: 15
d_call: TRBD2
j_call: TRBJ2-3
cdr3_nt: TGCGCCAGCAGCCAAGACTTTGCGGGAGTGGATACGCAGTATTTT
cdr3_aa: CASSQDFAGVDTQYF

v_call: TRBV19
clone_size: few
cdr3_length: 15
d_call: TRBD2
j_call: TRBJ2-1
cdr3_nt: TGTGCCAGTAGGACTAGCGGGGGGGCCCTCAATGAGCAGTTCTTC
cdr3_aa: CASRTSGGALNEQFF

v_call: TRBV5-1
clone_size: .
cdr3_length: 17
d_call: TRBD1
j_call: TRBJ1-6
cdr3_nt: TGCGCCAGCAGCTTGGAATCAGGGGGACCCTTTAATTCACCCCTCCACTTT
cdr3_aa: CASSLESGGPFNSPLHF

v_call: TRBV4-1
clone_size: .
cdr3_length: 17
d_call: TRBD2
j_call: TRBJ2-5
cdr3_nt: TGCGCCAGCAGCCAGGTACCGACTAGCAAGTGGGGAGAGACCCAGTACTTC
cdr3_aa: CASSQVPTSKWGETQYF

v_call: TRBV6-5
clone_size: .
cdr3_length: 14
d_call: TRBD1
j_call: TRBJ2-2
cdr3_nt: TGTGCCACCCTCCGGGACAGAAACACCGGGGAGCTGTTTTTT
cdr3_aa: CATLRDRNTGELFF

v_call: TRBV2
clone_size: .
cdr3_length: 19
d_call: TRBD2
j_call: TRBJ2-5
cdr3_nt: TGTGCCAGCGCTGCCTTGGGCAGCGGGGTCCCCTACCTAAAGGAGACCCAGTACTTC
cdr3_aa: CASAALGSGVPYLKETQYF

v_call: TRBV5-1
clone_size: .
cdr3_length: 16
d_call: .
j_call: TRBJ2-1
cdr3_nt: TGCGCCAGCAGCTTGGGAGGGGGAAGCTCCTACAATGAGCAGTTCTTC
cdr3_aa: CASSLGGGSSYNEQFF

v_call: TRBV7-8
clone_size: .
cdr3_length: 14
d_call: .
j_call: TRBJ1-2
cdr3_nt: TGTGCCAGCAGCTTAGCCCAGGGAAGCCGGGGCTACACCTTC
cdr3_aa: CASSLAQGSRGYTF

v_call: TRBV18
clone_size: .
cdr3_length: 13
d_call: .
j_call: TRBJ2-3
cdr3_nt: TGTGCCAGCTCCAGGGCGGAGACAGATACGCAGTATTTT
cdr3_aa: CASSRAETDTQYF

v_call: TRBV5-4
clone_size: .
cdr3_length: 16
d_call: TRBD1
j_call: TRBJ1-1
cdr3_nt: TGTGCCAGCAGCCAGGGACAGGGGATTATTGGCACTGAAGCTTTCTTT
cdr3_aa: CASSQGQGIIGTEAFF

v_call: TRBV10-3
clone_size: .
cdr3_length: 17
d_call: TRBD1
j_call: TRBJ1-5
cdr3_nt: TGTGCCATCAGTGAGTCGGGACAGGGGATCCGCAATCAGCCCCAGCATTTT
cdr3_aa: CAISESGQGIRNQPQHF

v_call: TRBV15
clone_size: .
cdr3_length: 14
d_call: .
j_call: TRBJ1-3
cdr3_nt: TGTGCCACCAGCAGAGGTGTTACTGGAAACACCATATATTTT
cdr3_aa: CATSRGVTGNTIYF

v_call: TRBV10-3
clone_size: .
cdr3_length: 17
d_call: TRBD2
j_call: TRBJ2-3
cdr3_nt: TGTGCCATCAGCTACTCCTCCGGGACTAGCAGCACAGATACGCAGTATTTT
cdr3_aa: CAISYSSGTSSTDTQYF

v_call: TRBV5-5
clone_size: few
cdr3_length: 14
d_call: .
j_call: TRBJ1-2
cdr3_nt: TGTGCCAGCAGCTCACGGGGAGCCTCTAATGGCTACACCTTC
cdr3_aa: CASSSRGASNGYTF

v_call: TRBV27
clone_size: .
cdr3_length: 17
d_call: TRBD1
j_call: TRBJ1-3
cdr3_nt: TGTGCCAGCAGTTTATCGGGACAGGGGACGGCTGGAAACACCATATATTTT
cdr3_aa: CASSLSGQGTAGNTIYF

v_call: TRBV24-1
clone_size: once
cdr3_length: 16
d_call: TRBD2
j_call: TRBJ2-3
cdr3_nt: TGTGCCACCAGTGATGCGACTAGCGGGGGCCCAGATACGCAGTATTTT
cdr3_aa: CATSDATSGGPDTQYF

v_call: TRBV9
clone_size: .
cdr3_length: 15
d_call: .
j_call: TRBJ2-7
cdr3_nt: TGTGCCAGCAGCGTAGGATCCCCCAGGGACTACGAGCAGTACTTC
cdr3_aa: CASSVGSPRDYEQYF

v_call: TRBV7-9
clone_size: .
cdr3_length: 12
d_call: TRBD1
j_call: TRBJ1-1
cdr3_nt: TGTGCCAGCCATCGACAGGGGGCTGAAGCTTTCTTT
cdr3_aa: CASHRQGAEAFF

v_call: TRBV18
clone_size: few
cdr3_length: 14
d_call: .
j_call: TRBJ2-7
cdr3_nt: TGTGCCAGCTCACTTCGGACAGAGACCTACGAGCAGTACTTC
cdr3_aa: CASSLRTETYEQYF

v_call: TRBV6-2/TRBV6-3
clone_size: .
cdr3_length: 16
d_call: .
j_call: TRBJ2-1
cdr3_nt: TGTGCCAGCAGCCGGATTAGTGGTCAACCAGGGAATGAGCAGTTCTTC
cdr3_aa: CASSRISGQPGNEQFF

v_call: TRBV3-1/TRBV3-2
clone_size: .
cdr3_length: 14
d_call: TRBD1
j_call: TRBJ1-2
cdr3_nt: TGTGCCAGCAGCCAAGGGACAGGGAACTATGGCTACACCTTC
cdr3_aa: CASSQGTGNYGYTF

v_call: TRBV9
clone_size: .
cdr3_length: 14
d_call: .
j_call: TRBJ2-1
cdr3_nt: TGTGCCAGCAGCGCCCAGGGACTTTACAATGAGCAGTTCTTC
cdr3_aa: CASSAQGLYNEQFF

v_call: TRBV7-6
clone_size: .
cdr3_length: 16
d_call: TRBD2
j_call: TRBJ2-3
cdr3_nt: TGTGCCAGCAGCAGCAGTCCGGGACTAGCAACAGATACGCAGTATTTT
cdr3_aa: CASSSSPGLATDTQYF

v_call: TRBV5-1
clone_size: many
cdr3_length: 13
d_call: .
j_call: TRBJ1-1
cdr3_nt: TGCGCCAGCCAGACAGACATGAACACTGAAGCTTTCTTT
cdr3_aa: CASQTDMNTEAFF

v_call: TRBV9
clone_size: .
cdr3_length: 15
d_call: TRBD1
j_call: TRBJ1-2
cdr3_nt: TGTGCCAGCAGCGCCACCGGGACAGGGAACTATGGCTACACCTTC
cdr3_aa: CASSATGTGNYGYTF

v_call: TRBV5-4
clone_size: few
cdr3_length: 17
d_call: TRBD2
j_call: TRBJ2-2
cdr3_nt: TGTGCCAGCAGCTCGCAAGATGGCGGGGGGGCCCCCGGGGAGCTGTTTTTT
cdr3_aa: CASSSQDGGGAPGELFF

v_call: TRBV14
clone_size: few
cdr3_length: 11
d_call: .
j_call: TRBJ2-5
cdr3_nt: TGTGCCAGCAGTCAGGCCGGGACCCAGTACTTC
cdr3_aa: CASSQAGTQYF

v_call: TRBV5-4
clone_size: .
cdr3_length: 16
d_call: .
j_call: TRBJ1-1
cdr3_nt: TGTGCCAGCAGCCCCGGGGGGAGGCCGGGGGGCACTGAAGCTTTCTTT
cdr3_aa: CASSPGGRPGGTEAFF

v_call: TRBV19
clone_size: .
cdr3_length: 17
d_call: .
j_call: TRBJ1-5
cdr3_nt: TGTGCCAGTACTCCCTGGAGGGCCGAATATAGCAATCAGCCCCAGCATTTT
cdr3_aa: CASTPWRAEYSNQPQHF

v_call: TRBV24-1
clone_size: few
cdr3_length: 15
d_call: .
j_call: TRBJ2-3
cdr3_nt: TGTGCCACCAGTGATGCCGGTTCCGGGGCAGATACGCAGTATTTT
cdr3_aa: CATSDAGSGADTQYF

v_call: TRBV19
clone_size: .
cdr3_length: 13
d_call: TRBD1
j_call: TRBJ2-7
cdr3_nt: TGTGCCAGTTCTACCTACAGGGGCGGCGAGCAGTACTTC
cdr3_aa: CASSTYRGGEQYF

v_call: TRBV12-5
clone_size: .
cdr3_length: 16
d_call: TRBD2
j_call: TRBJ2-7
cdr3_nt: TGTGCTAGTGGCCGTCAGAGCGGGAGGGCCGTATACGAGCAGTACTTC
cdr3_aa: CASGRQSGRAVYEQYF

v_call: TRBV19
clone_size: .
cdr3_length: 15
d_call: .
j_call: TRBJ1-2
cdr3_nt: TGTGCCAGTAGTATAGCTCGACAGGCGAACTATGGCTACACCTTC
cdr3_aa: CASSIARQANYGYTF

v_call: TRBV6-2/TRBV6-3
clone_size: .
cdr3_length: 15
d_call: TRBD2
j_call: TRBJ2-1
cdr3_nt: TGTGCCAGCAGTTACGGGGTAGCGGGATACAATGAGCAGTTCTTC
cdr3_aa: CASSYGVAGYNEQFF

v_call: TRBV7-6
clone_size: .
cdr3_length: 16
d_call: TRBD1
j_call: TRBJ1-2
cdr3_nt: TGTGCCAGCAGCTTATGGGGACAGGGGGCTCGGTATGGCTACACCTTC
cdr3_aa: CASSLWGQGARYGYTF

v_call: TRBV2
clone_size: .
cdr3_length: 17
d_call: TRBD1
j_call: TRBJ1-6
cdr3_nt: TGTGCCAGCAGGGTCCGGGACAGGCCAAGAGTCAATTCACCCCTCCACTTT
cdr3_aa: CASRVRDRPRVNSPLHF

v_call: TRBV7-6
clone_size: .
cdr3_length: 15
d_call: TRBD1
j_call: TRBJ1-5
cdr3_nt: TGTGCCAGCAGCCAAGACAGGGGGTTCAATCAGCCCCAGCATTTT
cdr3_aa: CASSQDRGFNQPQHF

v_call: TRBV9
clone_size: .
cdr3_length: 16
d_call: TRBD1
j_call: TRBJ1-4
cdr3_nt: TGTGCCAGCAGCCCGGAGGACAGGGCAACTAATGAAAAACTGTTTTTT
cdr3_aa: CASSPEDRATNEKLFF

v_call: TRBV7-2
clone_size: few
cdr3_length: 14
d_call: TRBD1
j_call: TRBJ2-5
cdr3_nt: TGTGCCAGCAGCTTGACAGGGGCCCAAGAGACCCAGTACTTC
cdr3_aa: CASSLTGAQETQYF

v_call: TRBV5-1
clone_size: .
cdr3_length: 14
d_call: TRBD1
j_call: TRBJ1-2
cdr3_nt: TGCGCCAGCAGCTTGGGCAGGGGGAGCTATGGCTACACCTTC
cdr3_aa: CASSLGRGSYGYTF

v_call: TRBV24-1
clone_size: .
cdr3_length: 15
d_call: TRBD2
j_call: TRBJ2-3
cdr3_nt: TGTGCCACCAGTCTGACTAGCGGATACACAGATACGCAGTATTTT
cdr3_aa: CATSLTSGYTDTQYF

v_call: TRBV29-1
clone_size: .
cdr3_length: 13
d_call: .
j_call: TRBJ2-7
cdr3_nt: TGCAGCCCTTCGGGATTGAGCGCCTACGAGCAGTACTTC
cdr3_aa: CSPSGLSAYEQYF

v_call: TRBV7-9
clone_size: .
cdr3_length: 15
d_call: TRBD1
j_call: TRBJ1-2
cdr3_nt: TGTGCCAGCAGCAACCTCGGGACAGGGCCCTATGGCTACACCTTC
cdr3_aa: CASSNLGTGPYGYTF